This T cell receptor beta chain appears in the sequencing data of a study of T cell responses to AZD1222 COVID-19 vaccine. The study, taken as a whole, reports: Spike-specific TCR repertoires showed rising breadth and depth after two AZD1222 doses. The study reported that nearly half of spike-specific TCRs target unmutated variant regions. Spike-wide coverage was observed for vaccine-associated CD4 TCRs, with dominant responses at 160-218 and 743-854.

This CDR3 has 13 residues. Germline V gene data show CDR1 as SGHNT and CDR2 as YENEEA. Trimming cost V 1 base and J 4 bases, with 5 bases left between them. The method was immunoSEQ multiplex PCR; TCRdb's version includes in-frame clones alone and lacks a portion of them. The sample shows some 130,000 clones, 90% to 95% of them seen only once. Remarks on this clone: The antigen remains undetermined.

Sequenced material: peripheral blood, taken 28 days after the second AZD1222 dose. This TCR was recovered from an adult who received the AZD1222 COVID-19 vaccine. The chain is built from TRBV11-3 and TRBJ1-5; the D is unclear. The CDR3 spells CASSLGENQPQHF. The CDR3 DNA follows: TGTGCCAGCAGCTTAGGTGAGAATCAGCCCCAGCATTTT.